This T cell receptor beta chain was identified in a study of blood T cell repertoires in COVID-19. The germline gives CDR1 SNHLY, CDR2 FYNNEI. The CDR3 has 14 amino acids. The junction had 9 bases not matched to a gene; V was cut back by 6 bases and J by 7 bases. Some clones are missing from TCRdb's copy, which holds only in-frame ones; the method was immunoSEQ multiplex PCR. The sample records 160,000 or so clones, 87% being singletons. V gene TRBV2 combines with J gene TRBJ1-2; TRBD1 matches 9 bases. Material for sequencing was peripheral blood. This clonotype was obtained from a woman in her seventies with COVID-19, enrolled during active disease. The CDR3: CASRETGGFPGYTF. Written as DNA, the CDR3 is TGTGCCAGCAGGGAAACAGGGGGCTTTCCTGGCTACACCTTC. Using reference TRBV2 and TRBJ1-2 for the parts outside the CDR3, the full variable domain is EPEVTQTPSHQVTQMGQEVILRCVPISNHLYFYWYRQILGQKVEFLVSFYNNEISEKSEIFDDQFSVERPDGSNFTLKIRSTKLEDSAMYFCASRETGGFPGYTFGSGTRLTVV.